What follows are 4 T cell receptor beta chains derived from one specimen sequenced in a study of T cells expressing NK-cell markers. TCRdb reanalyzed the 5' RACE reads, giving one entry per CDR3 protein sequence and no DNA. Its table records about 150,000 distinct CDR3 sequences. Source material: blood T cells: a sorted CD56 or NKG2C T cell subset, CD4+ or CD8+ T cells, or bulk PBMC T cells (not recorded which). These receptors were obtained from a woman aged 45-65 years in good health.

The rearrangement uses TRBV9 and TRBJ2-1. This CDR3 is 17 amino acids long. Germline loops: CDR1 SGDLS, CDR2 YYNGEE. This chain's CDR3 is CASSVVDGADSYNEQFF.

V usage is TRBV15 and J usage is TRBJ1-2; the TCRdb call, TRBD1, lacks DNA for checking. Germline V gene sequence: CDR1 LNHNV, CDR2 YYDKDF (reference sequence). The CDR3 has 15 residues. The CDR3 sequence: CATSRDSGTEYGYTF.

V and J are TRBV2 and TRBJ2-6; as DNA is missing, the TRBD1 call by TCRdb cannot be tested. This CDR3 contains 18 residues. In germline, CDR1 is SNHLY, CDR2 FYNNEI. The CDR3: CASSEARQEHSGANVLTF.

V and J are TRBV12-3 or TRBV12-4 and TRBJ2-1. The CDR3 extends over 13 amino acids. The chain's CDR3 is CASSSISYNEQFF.